Listed here is a single TCR beta chain. Its antigen is unknown. Base qualities are missing; no much larger clone stands one base away. The source of the sample is a study of T cell changes during pregnancy in multiple sclerosis (dated by TCRdb to between 2019 and 2020). As for the study more broadly: The study looked at changes in the T cell repertoire across pregnancy in women with multiple sclerosis.

From the cysteine through the phenylalanine, the CDR3 covers 16 amino acids. Solely the CDR3 DNA is kept, with 48 bases framed from the first base. Sequences SGHRS (CDR1) and YFSETQ (CDR2) are obtained from the germline V gene. Trimming leaves V shorter by 1 base and J shorter by 0 bases, with the junction holding 3 bases beyond the gene matches. The library was produced with the immunoSEQ multiplex PCR assay. Not all clones reach the TCRdb copy of this immuneACCESS table, which keeps in-frame sequences only. Checked studies attribute under half of the gap to unresolved V genes and leave the rest unexplained. Across this sample there are about 48,000 clones, with around 94% seen only once. The ten largest clones represent under 0.55% of the sample.

The sequencing here drew on CD4+ T cells from peripheral blood mononuclear cells, taken in the first trimester of pregnancy. Rearrangement joined TRBV5-1 to TRBJ2-1, with 8 bases matching TRBD2. The TCR comes from a female donor with multiple sclerosis, enrolled in a pregnancy study. The encoded CDR3 is CASSLYSGSSYNEQFF. The DNA sequence is given as TGCGCCAGCAGCTTGTACAGCGGGAGCTCCTACAATGAGCAGTTCTTC.